Listed below are T cell receptor beta chains from one sample, sequenced in a study of vaccination effects on CD4 cells after COVID-19. No antigen is known for these receptors. Profiled with immunoSEQ multiplex PCR; TCRdb holds only in-frame clones, not every one. Of more than 65,000 clones listed, around 81% are singletons. Material: CD4+ T cells from PBMCs cultured with HCoV-229E spike peptides, obtained after COVID-19 vaccination. These receptors were collected from a human donor who received a COVID-19 vaccine. Both conserved end residues are trimmed from each CDR3.

len	j_gene	v_gene	CDR3aa
11	TRBJ1-3	TRBV28	AHSGGAGNTIY
13	TRBJ1-2	TRBV5-4	ASRLGSGLDYGYT
14	TRBJ2-4	TRBV12-5	ASGLAGQVAKNIQY
13	TRBJ2-5	TRBV5-1	ASSRQAGQQETQY
15	TRBJ2-3	TRBV4-3	ASSRRGLAGATDTQY
14	TRBJ1-3	TRBV28	ASNRARLLSGNTIY
13	TRBJ2-3	TRBV15	ATRRTGAITDTQY
12	TRBJ2-3	TRBV15	ATSRDDSTDTQY
11	TRBJ1-5	TRBV30	AWSRQLNQPQH
16	TRBJ1-5	TRBV30	AWSHKGGTGTANQPQH
14	TRBJ2-2	TRBV6-4	ASSRESGGATGELF
13	TRBJ1-4	TRBV30	AWSVPGARGEKLF
14	TRBJ2-5	TRBV5-6	ASSQATGLRRETQY
13	TRBJ1-1	TRBV30	AWSASRDRATEAF
11	TRBJ1-3	TRBV12-3/TRBV12-4	ASSLITGNTIY
10	TRBJ1-1	TRBV7-2	ASRDRNTEAF
13	TRBJ1-4	TRBV18	ASSFDRTTNEKLF
12	TRBJ2-3	TRBV2	ASSEGTRTDTQY
15	TRBJ2-3	TRBV5-1	ASSRARGPFDTDTQY
12	TRBJ1-2	TRBV2	ASKERGINYGYT
12	TRBJ1-2	TRBV6-5	ASSYSVGGYGYT
12	TRBJ1-4	TRBV28	ASSLRGGVEKLF
13	TRBJ1-4	TRBV18	ASSPPSGAGEKLF
13	TRBJ1-3	TRBV6-2/TRBV6-3	ASSYGPSSGNTIY
11	TRBJ1-2	TRBV6-5	ASVGRGDYGYT
13	TRBJ1-6	TRBV6-5	ASSSRTGANSPLH
13	TRBJ2-1	TRBV5-4	ASSLDTGTYNEQF
13	TRBJ1-4	TRBV6-6	ASNHQGGAYEKLF
12	TRBJ1-1	TRBV3-1/TRBV3-2	ASKAGTPNTEAF
11	TRBJ1-2	TRBV5-4	ASSRGGYYGYT
10	TRBJ1-6	TRBV2	ASSDLGSPLH
11	TRBJ1-1	TRBV4-1	ASSQGSDTEAF
15	TRBJ1-4	TRBV4-1	ASSQAPTGSLGEKLF
10	TRBJ2-2	TRBV2	ASSPNTGELF
15	TRBJ2-5	TRBV27	ASTSMGQGAPQETQY